The clone carrying this TCR beta chain was recorded many times. The data derive from a study of prognosis after radiotherapy for stage I lung cancer. Germline V lookup: CDR1 MNHEY, CDR2 SVGEGT. The V end was cut by 4 bases, the J end by 8 bases, with 17 bases between. This CDR3 has 14 amino acids. Genomic DNA provided the template from which TCR beta CDR3 was amplified by two-round multiplex PCR. Primers specific to each TRBV and TRBJ gene drove first-round PCR. TCRdb re-called the multiplex PCR reads with MiXCR, one entry per CDR3 protein. The sample records approximately 30,000 distinct CDR3 sequences, around a third being singletons.

The TCR was taken from a donor at least 50 years old with non-small cell lung cancer. This specimen consisted of PBMCs, obtained before or after stereotactic body radiation therapy (not recorded which). The V gene is TRBV6-2 or TRBV6-3, the J gene TRBJ1-2; TRBD1 might be the D (6 bases). The CDR3, as DNA: TGTGCCAGCAGTTCTCTCCCGGGGGGCGGGGGCTACACCTTC. Protein product: CASSSLPGGGGYTF.